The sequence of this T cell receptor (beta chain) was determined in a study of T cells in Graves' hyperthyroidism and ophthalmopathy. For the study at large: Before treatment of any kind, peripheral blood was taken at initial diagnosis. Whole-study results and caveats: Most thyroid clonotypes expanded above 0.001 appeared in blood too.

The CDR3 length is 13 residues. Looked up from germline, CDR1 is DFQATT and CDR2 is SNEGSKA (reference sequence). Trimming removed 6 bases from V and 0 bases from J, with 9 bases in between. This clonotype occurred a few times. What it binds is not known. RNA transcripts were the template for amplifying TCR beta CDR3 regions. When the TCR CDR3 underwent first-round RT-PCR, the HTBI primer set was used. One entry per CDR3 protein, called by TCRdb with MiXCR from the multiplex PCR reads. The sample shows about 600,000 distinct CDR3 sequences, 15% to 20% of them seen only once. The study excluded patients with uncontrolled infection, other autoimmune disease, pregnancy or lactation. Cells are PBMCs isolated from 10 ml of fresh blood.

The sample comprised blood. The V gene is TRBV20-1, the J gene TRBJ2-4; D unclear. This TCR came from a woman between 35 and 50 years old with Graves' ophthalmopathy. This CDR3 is CSANDEAKNIQYF. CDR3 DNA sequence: TGCAGTGCAAATGATGAAGCCAAAAACATTCAGTACTTC.